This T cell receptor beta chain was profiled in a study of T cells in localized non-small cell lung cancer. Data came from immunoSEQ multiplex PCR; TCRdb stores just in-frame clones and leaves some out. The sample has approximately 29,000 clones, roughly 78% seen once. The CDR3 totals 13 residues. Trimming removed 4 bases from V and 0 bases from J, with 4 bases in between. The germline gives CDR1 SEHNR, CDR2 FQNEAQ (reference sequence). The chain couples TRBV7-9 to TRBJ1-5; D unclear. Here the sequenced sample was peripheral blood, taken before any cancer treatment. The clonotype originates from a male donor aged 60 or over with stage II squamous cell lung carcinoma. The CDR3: CASSYSSNQPQHF. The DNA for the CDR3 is TGTGCCAGCAGCTACTCTAGCAATCAGCCCCAGCATTTT.